This paragraph reports one TCR beta chain. This clonotype was found a few times. There is no known antigen for this receptor. Per-base qualities were not stored, and no clone one base away is much larger. Including cysteine and phenylalanine, the CDR3 has 13 amino acids. This entry keeps only the CDR3 DNA: 39 bases, framed from base 1. From a lookup of the germline V gene, CDR1 and CDR2 are SQVTM and ANQGSEA. V has 5 bases trimmed and J has 0 bases trimmed; junction bases matching no gene number 4. This entry is derived from a study of T-cell reconstitution after alpha-beta-depleted transplantation in children (dated by TCRdb to about 2016). Regarding the complete study: T-cell immune reconstitution after TCRalphabeta/CD19-depleted allogeneic hematopoietic cell transplantation in children was quantitatively tracked in the study by means of TCR repertoire profiling. General findings and caveats noted by the study authors: Over the following months the frequencies of hyperexpanded clones went down, and after one year T-cell counts and TCRbeta diversity were mostly credited to newly produced T cells. The apparently early alphabetaT-cell count recovery about two months after transplant was reportedly dependent on only several hundred rapidly expanded clones derived from non-depleted graft cells. In some patients, high TCRbeta diversity at day 60 was attributed to recipient T cells and intrathymic progenitors that had survived conditioning.

Reading the label with the study, this specimen's treatment or condition is: allogeneic hematopoietic cell transplantation with graft depleted of TCRalphabeta T cells and CD19 B cells. The transplant recipients were children given TCRalphabeta/CD19-depleted allogeneic hematopoietic cell grafts. Libraries came from PCR. Data came from an Illumina HiSeq 2500. TCR library preparation used molecular barcoding, with unique molecular identifiers applied to normalize quantification of the TCRbeta repertoire. In-frame beta chains were kept once TCRdb had trimmed the public reads at Q25 with fastp and called clones with MiXCR. All rows with the same CDR3 protein become a single entry with the most common DNA and genes. The sample table contains 530,000 or so distinct CDR3 sequences; only one count was recorded for 27% of them. The ten biggest clones cover around 36% of the sample.

The rearranged segments are TRBV29-1 and TRBJ2-7; TRBD1 matches 7 bases in the middle. This TCR was recovered from a boy in the first two years of life with Wiskott-Aldrich syndrome, due to receive a stem cell transplant. The sequences come from PBMCs, collected before TCRalphabeta/CD19-depleted stem cell transplant. The CDR3 sequence is CSVKTGSSYEQYF. The nucleotide sequence is TGCAGCGTTAAGACAGGGAGCTCCTACGAGCAGTACTTC.